The 30 T cell receptor beta chains given below trace back to one sample, sequenced in a study of cytomegalovirus exposure and HLA in healthy donors. The study ran its PCR with 60 Vbeta and 13 Jbeta primers. The data were produced by immunoSEQ multiplex PCR, yet TCRdb's version contains in-frame clones alone and is incomplete. The sample lists about 120,000 clones, approximately 8% occurring once. The sequencing sample was made of PBMCs. Receptors were obtained from a middle-aged woman in good health and CMV-seropositive.

The rearrangement uses TRBV9 and TRBJ2-5, with TRBD2 matching 10 bases. In germline, CDR1 is SGDLS, CDR2 YYNGEE. V shed 2 bases, J shed 5 bases, and the junction held 6 bases outside the gene matches. The CDR3 is 15 amino acids. CDR3 nucleotides: TGTGCCAGCAGCGTGGAGCGGGGGGGCCCCGAGACCCAGTACTTC. This translates into CASSVERGGPETQYF.

In this sample, this clone turned up a few times. The chain joins TRBV30 to TRBJ1-1, with D maybe TRBD1 (6 bases). The CDR3 loop spans 13 amino acids. Germline-derived CDR1 and CDR2 are GTSNPN and SVGIG (reference sequence). V was shortened by 7 bases and J by 5 bases, with 17 bases between the two germline ends. CDR3 bases: TGTGCCTCGACAGTTATAAGGGGGACTGAAGCTTTCTTT. Translated, it gives CASTVIRGTEAFF.

This clone was seen only once. This chain links TRBV10-3 with TRBJ2-5; D unresolved. CDR3 length: 15 amino acids. Germline V gene sequence: CDR1 ENHRY, CDR2 SYGVKD. V gave up 0 bases and J gave up 0 bases, with 8 bases separating them. The CDR3 spells CAISESGENQETQYF. The CDR3 nucleotides read TGTGCCATCAGTGAGTCAGGAGAAAACCAAGAGACCCAGTACTTC.

This clone showed up just a few times. J is TRBJ1-1 and V is TRBV7-9; tentatively, D is TRBD1 (6 bases). Germline CDR1 SEHNR, CDR2 FQNEAQ (reference sequence). The CDR3 totals 14 residues. Trimming shortened V by 5 bases and J by 4 bases, and 14 bases separated the two germline ends. The CDR3 is CASSDNTGSTEAFF. CDR3 sequence (DNA): TGTGCCAGCAGCGATAATACAGGGAGCACTGAAGCTTTCTTT.

The chain recombines TRBV29-1 with TRBJ2-1; D not resolved. Germline loops: CDR1 SQVTM, CDR2 ANQGSEA. This CDR3 is 14 amino acids long. Trimming shortened V by 4 bases and J by 4 bases, and 14 bases separated the two germline ends. CDR3 amino acids: CSVVVGTEYNEQFF. Written as DNA, the CDR3 is TGCAGCGTTGTTGTGGGCACAGAGTACAATGAGCAGTTCTTC.

The chain joins TRBV29-1 to TRBJ1-2; D may be TRBD1 (6 bases). Germline loops: CDR1 SQVTM, CDR2 ANQGSEA. The V gene lost 5 bases and the J gene lost 8 bases, with 12 bases spanning the gap. CDR3 size: 11 residues. The CDR3 here is CSVLGALGYTF. The CDR3 DNA reads TGCAGCGTTCTGGGGGCGCTGGGCTACACCTTC.

To note about this clone: Since no conserved phenylalanine or tryptophan closes the CDR3, a read error is the likely cause. The chain combines TRBV5-1 with TRBJ1-1, with 8 bases that match TRBD1. Germline lookup yields CDR1 SGHRS and CDR2 YFSETQ. This CDR3 has 15 residues. Trimming took 4 bases from V and 1 from J; bases not matched to a gene: 6. The CDR3 region is CASSRSGTGNTEAFV. The CDR3 DNA reads as TGCGCCAGCAGCAGATCCGGGACAGGGAACACTGAAGCTTTCGTT.

This rearrangement joins TRBV19 to TRBJ2-7; D perhaps matches TRBD1 (6 bases). The CDR3 spans 13 residues. Germline V gene data show CDR1 as LNHDA and CDR2 as SQIVND (reference sequence). V was pared by 5 bases and J by 5 bases, with 13 bases between. The DNA for the CDR3 is TGTGCCAGTAGTGCCCGGGACACTAACGAGCAGTACTTC. Encoded protein: CASSARDTNEQYF.

The chain recombines TRBV21-1 with TRBJ2-3; the table gives TRBD1 as D, unverified against the DNA. TRBV21-1 is classified as a pseudogene. The CDR3 totals 13 residues. The CDR3 protein is CASSKAGSGTQYF. The CDR3 DNA reads as TGTGCCAGCAGCAAAGCCGGATCAGGCACGCAGTATTTT.

This clone was counted between two and nine times. V usage is TRBV28 and J usage is TRBJ1-2; 8 positions match TRBD1. CDR3 length: 14 residues. J was trimmed by 2 bases and V by 4 bases; bases with no gene match: 3. Germline-derived CDR1 and CDR2 are MDHEN and SYDVKM. CDR3 nucleotides: TGTGCCAGCAGTTATGGGGACAGGAACTATGGCTACACCTTC. Translated: CASSYGDRNYGYTF.

J is TRBJ2-1 and V is TRBV10-3; 9 bases are a match to TRBD1. The germline gives CDR1 ENHRY, CDR2 SYGVKD. V gave up 1 base and J gave up 7 bases; unmatched junction bases: 2. The CDR3 covers 14 residues. This chain's CDR3 is CAISEFDRGNEQFF. The CDR3 DNA reads as TGTGCCATCAGTGAGTTCGACAGGGGGAATGAGCAGTTCTTC.

This chain joins TRBV20-1 and TRBJ1-4; D unresolved. V was pared by 6 bases and J by 4 bases, with 6 bases between. Germline V lookup: CDR1 DFQATT, CDR2 SNEGSKA (reference sequence). The CDR3 sequence is 11 residues long. The CDR3 nucleotides read TGCAGTGCGATAGATAATGAAAAACTGTTTTTT. Translated: CSAIDNEKLFF.

The V call is TRBV19, the J call TRBJ1-1, with TRBD1 matching 8 bases. CDR3 length equals 17 residues. Germline CDR1 and CDR2: LNHDA and SQIVND (reference sequence). Trimming cost V 6 bases and J 3 bases; bases outside gene matches: 15. In DNA, the CDR3 is TGTGCCAGTAGAAAACCCCTCCGGGACAGGCGGGACACTGAAGCTTTCTTT. Its protein product is CASRKPLRDRRDTEAFF.

This clone turned up a few times. The chain is built from TRBV19 and TRBJ1-5; tentative D call: TRBD1 (5 bases). Trimming took 4 bases from V and 4 from J, leaving 8 bases between them. Per the germline V gene, CDR1 is LNHDA and CDR2 is SQIVND (reference sequence). There are 13 residues in the CDR3. CDR3 amino acids: CASSTQGNQPQHF. CDR3 coding DNA: TGTGCCAGTAGTACGCAGGGTAATCAGCCCCAGCATTTT.

This sequence joins TRBV5-1 and TRBJ1-1, with a possible D match to TRBD1 (5 bases). This CDR3 has 14 residues. The V gene lost 1 base and the J gene lost 4 bases, with 11 bases spanning the gap. Germline V gene data show CDR1 as SGHRS and CDR2 as YFSETQ. CDR3 nucleotides: TGCGCCAGCAGCTTGCAGGGAAAGGGCACTGAAGCTTTCTTT. This codes for CASSLQGKGTEAFF.

V and J are TRBV19 and TRBJ2-7; tentative D call: TRBD2 (6 bases). Trimming removed 4 bases at V and 2 bases at J, with 9 bases between. The CDR3 is 13 residues long. The V gene's germline CDR1 is LNHDA and CDR2 SQIVND (reference sequence). CDR3 sequence reads: CASSRRGTYEQYF. The CDR3 region has the DNA TGTGCCAGTAGTAGGAGGGGAACCTACGAGCAGTACTTC.

The chain combines TRBV5-1 with TRBJ2-5, with D maybe TRBD2 (6 bases). The CDR3 runs to 14 residues. Between the trimmed V and J ends, which lost 5 bases and 2 bases, there was a span of 13 bases. Germline CDR1 SGHRS, CDR2 YFSETQ. The CDR3 protein is CASRGRDSQETQYF. For the CDR3, the DNA is TGCGCCAGCAGGGGGCGGGACTCACAAGAGACCCAGTACTTC. Full variable domain (missing parts from reference TRBV5-1 and TRBJ2-5): KAGVTQTPRYLIKTRGQQVTLSCSPISGHRSVSWYQQTPGQGLQFLFEYFSETQRNKGNFPGRFSGRQFSNSRSEMNVSTLELGDSALYLCASRGRDSQETQYFGPGTRLLVL.

As concerns this clone: Since no conserved phenylalanine or tryptophan closes the CDR3, a read error is the likely cause. The DNA is omitted, as the CDR3 cannot be located on it reliably, and the CDR3 follows TCRdb's listing. This chain joins TRBV7-7 and TRBJ1-4; the table's D call, TRBD1, has no DNA check behind it. Including both end residues, the CDR3 is 14 amino acids long. The germline CDR1 and CDR2 sequences are SSHAT and FNYEAQ (reference sequence). CDR3 residues: CASRTDRAWEKMFL.

The chain employs TRBV6-1 and TRBJ2-5, with D maybe TRBD1 (6 bases). Trimming removed 5 bases at V and 2 bases at J, with 9 bases between. The length of the CDR3 is 13 residues. Per germline, CDR1 MNHNS and CDR2 SASEGT. CDR3 protein: CASSWTVQETQYF. CDR3 in DNA: TGTGCCAGCAGTTGGACAGTGCAAGAGACCCAGTACTTC.

The chain uses TRBV6-1 and TRBJ1-1; 9 bases agree with TRBD1. The CDR3 has 14 amino acids. Trimming took 7 bases from V and 0 from J; bases not matched to a gene: 3. Per germline, CDR1 MNHNS and CDR2 SASEGT. The CDR3 sequence is CASTRTGVNTEAFF. The DNA of the CDR3 is TGTGCCAGCACGAGGACAGGGGTGAACACTGAAGCTTTCTTT.

This clone appeared a few times. The chain recombines TRBV11-3 with TRBJ2-5; 7 bases align to TRBD1. The V segment lost 6 bases and the J segment 5 bases; nucleotides outside the gene matches: 12. The germline gives CDR1 SGHNT, CDR2 YENEEA. The CDR3 totals 15 residues. CDR3 coding DNA: TGTGCCAGCAGTTCCGGGACAGCCCCAAGGGAGACCCAGTACTTC. Its protein is CASSSGTAPRETQYF.

V is TRBV11-2 and J is TRBJ2-7; D ambiguous. The CDR3 runs 15 residues. Germline lookup yields CDR1 SGHAT and CDR2 FQNNGV. Trimming pared 5 bases from V and 4 bases from J, leaving 18 bases between. The DNA for the CDR3 is TGTGCCAGCAGCGACCTGAAGACATCGGTTTACGAGCAGTACTTC. Protein: CASSDLKTSVYEQYF.

This clone turned up a few times. The genes are TRBV5-1 and TRBJ2-7; 13 bases fit TRBD2. Germline V gene data show CDR1 as SGHRS and CDR2 as YFSETQ. This CDR3 comprises 16 residues. J lost 7 bases, V lost 1 base, and 8 bases had no gene match. This CDR3 reads CASSLSPPGLAGEQYF. The CDR3, as DNA: TGCGCCAGCAGCTTGTCCCCGCCGGGACTAGCGGGGGAGCAGTACTTC.

This clone was picked up a small number of times. The gene calls are TRBV4-1 and TRBJ1-5; D is possibly TRBD1 (6 bases). The CDR3 is made up of 16 amino acids. Germline values: CDR1 MGHRA, CDR2 YSYEKL. V lost 3 bases to trimming and J lost 2 bases, with 14 bases between them. The CDR3 is CASSHLTGRGNQPQHF. CDR3 DNA sequence: TGCGCCAGCAGCCATCTAACAGGGAGAGGCAATCAGCCCCAGCATTTT.

The sample holds a few counts of this clone. The chain links TRBV25-1 to TRBJ1-1; TRBD1 matches at 8 bases. Losses at the gene ends were 2 bases for V and 1 base for J; bases not matched to a gene: 3. The germline V gene encodes CDR1 MGHDK and CDR2 SYGVNS. The CDR3 is made up of 15 amino acids. DNA for the CDR3: TGTGCCAGCAGTGAACTGGACAGGGCGAACACTGAAGCTTTCTTT. It translates to CASSELDRANTEAFF.

Details on this clone: The junction departs from germline at one end; a sequencing error may be responsible. J is TRBJ1-1 and V is TRBV5-1; the D gene is possibly TRBD1 (5 bases). From germline, CDR1 is SGHRS and CDR2 YFSETQ. This CDR3 spans 16 amino acids. For the CDR3, the DNA is TGCGCCAACAGCTTTGGTTCGGGACCGGGGGGGACTGAAGCTTTCTTT. This translates into CANSFGSGPGGTEAFF.

There are a few counts of this clone. The gene calls are TRBV30 and TRBJ1-5; D gene ambiguous. Germline assignment: CDR1 GTSNPN and CDR2 SVGIG (reference sequence). V dropped 2 bases and J dropped 7 bases, with 15 bases sitting between them. The CDR3 has 14 residues. DNA for the CDR3: TGTGCCTGGAGTTATAAGGAGTATCGACAGCCCCAGCATTTT. It is translated as CAWSYKEYRQPQHF.

V usage is TRBV18 and J usage is TRBJ1-3; TRBD1 matches 7 bases. The CDR3 is 15 residues long. Germline CDR1 reads KGHSH; CDR2 reads LQKENI. V lost 3 bases to trimming and J lost 0 bases; unmatched junction nucleotides: 2. The CDR3 loop reads CASSPGDSSGNTIYF. CDR3 DNA sequence: TGTGCCAGCTCACCCGGGGACAGCTCTGGAAACACCATATATTTT.

The sample holds a few counts of this clone. The J gene is TRBJ2-3, the V gene TRBV5-1, with 9 bases aligning to TRBD2. The germline gives CDR1 SGHRS, CDR2 YFSETQ. This CDR3 is 14 amino acids long. Trimming took 4 bases from V and 5 from J; bases not matched to a gene: 5. CDR3 amino acids: CASSPGLAGDTQYF. The CDR3 DNA reads TGCGCCAGCAGCCCGGGACTAGCAGGAGATACGCAGTATTTT.

The J gene is TRBJ2-5, the V gene TRBV28; 10 bases are shared with TRBD1. J was trimmed by 2 bases and V by 6 bases; bases with no gene match: 12. This CDR3 has 17 residues. The germline V gene has CDR1 MDHEN and CDR2 SYDVKM. The CDR3 nucleotides read TGTGCCAGCAGATCTATGAGTCCGGGACAGGGGCAAGAGACCCAGTACTTC. Amino acid sequence: CASRSMSPGQGQETQYF.